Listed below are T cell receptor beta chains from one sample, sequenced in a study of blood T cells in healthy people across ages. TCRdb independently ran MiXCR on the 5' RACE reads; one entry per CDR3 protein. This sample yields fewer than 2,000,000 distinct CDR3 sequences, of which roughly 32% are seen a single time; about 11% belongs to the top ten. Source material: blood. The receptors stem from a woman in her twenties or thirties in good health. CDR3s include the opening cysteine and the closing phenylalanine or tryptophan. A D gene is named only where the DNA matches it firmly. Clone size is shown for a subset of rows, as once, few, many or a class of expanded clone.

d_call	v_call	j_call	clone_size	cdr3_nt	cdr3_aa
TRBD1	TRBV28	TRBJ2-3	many	TGTGCCAGCAGTTACAGGGGGTTTAGGGTTACAGATACGCAGTATTTT	CASSYRGFRVTDTQYF
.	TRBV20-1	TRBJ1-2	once	TGCAGTGCTAGAAGGCAACCGAACTATGGCTACACCTTC	CSARRQPNYGYTF
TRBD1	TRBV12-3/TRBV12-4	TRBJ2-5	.	TGTGCCAGCAGTCCCCTCGGGACAGGGCAAGAGACCCAGTACTTC	CASSPLGTGQETQYF
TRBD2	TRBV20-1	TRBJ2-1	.	TGCAGTGCTAGGCAACTAGCGGGAGCCAATGAGCAGTTCTTC	CSARQLAGANEQFF
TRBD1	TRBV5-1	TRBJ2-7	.	TGCGCCAGCAGCAGTGACAGGGAATGGGCGCTCTACGAGCAGTACTTC	CASSSDREWALYEQYF
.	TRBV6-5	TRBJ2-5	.	TGTGCCAGCAGTTACGGTCTGGCCGGGCAAGAGACCCAGTACTTC	CASSYGLAGQETQYF
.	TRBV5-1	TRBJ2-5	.	TGCGCCAGCAGCTTGGGAGGGGTGGAGGGAGAGACCCAGTACTTC	CASSLGGVEGETQYF
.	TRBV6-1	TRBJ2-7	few	TGTGCCGCTTCGGGGGCCTACGAGCAGTACTTC	CAASGAYEQYF
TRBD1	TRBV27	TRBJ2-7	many	TGTGCCAGCAGTTTCAGGCCGCGGGACAGGGCGCCCTACGAGCAGTACTTC	CASSFRPRDRAPYEQYF
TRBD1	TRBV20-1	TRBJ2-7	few	TGCAGTGCTGAGGGACAGGGGGCTCGAGAGCAGTACTTC	CSAEGQGAREQYF
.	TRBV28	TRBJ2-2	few	TGTGCCAGCAGTTCAGGTGCCGGGAACACCGGGGAGCTGTTTTTT	CASSSGAGNTGELFF
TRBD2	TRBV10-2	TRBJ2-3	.	TGCGCCAGCAGTGAGTCGGGGGGGGTCGGCACAGATACGCAGTATTTT	CASSESGGVGTDTQYF
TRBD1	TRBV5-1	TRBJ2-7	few	TGCGCCAGCAGCTTACAGGGGCTACAGCAACACGAGCAGTACTTC	CASSLQGLQQHEQYF
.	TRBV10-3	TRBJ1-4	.	TGTGCCATCAGTGAGTCCGGGCGGGAAAAACTGTTTTTT	CAISESGREKLFF
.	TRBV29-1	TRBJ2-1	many	TGCAGCGGTGACAGATCCAATGAGCAGTTCTTC	CSGDRSNEQFF
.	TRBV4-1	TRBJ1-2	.	TGCGCCAGCAGCCAAGATGTAGCAAGTGGGGGCTACACCTTC	CASSQDVASGGYTF
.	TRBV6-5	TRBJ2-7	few	TGTGCCAGCAGTTACTCGATCGGGGTAGCCTACGAGCAGTACTTC	CASSYSIGVAYEQYF
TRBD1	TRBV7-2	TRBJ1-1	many	TGTGCCAGCAGCGCCGGGACAGGTAGAGACCGACCGAACACTGAAGCTTTCTTT	CASSAGTGRDRPNTEAFF
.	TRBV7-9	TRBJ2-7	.	TGTGCCAGCGGCTCGGATGTACTCCACCGGTACGAGCAGTACTTC	CASGSDVLHRYEQYF
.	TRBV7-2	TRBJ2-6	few	TGTGCCAGCAGCTTCGACGGACTGAGCCTTGTGACTTTC	CASSFDGLSLVTF
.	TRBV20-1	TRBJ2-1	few	TGCAGTGCTAGAGATCTCGGGGGCCCCTCCCCCAATGAGCAGTTCTTC	CSARDLGGPSPNEQFF
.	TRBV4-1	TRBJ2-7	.	TGCGCCAGCAGCCATGCTTCTACGGGGTCCTACGAGCAGTACTTC	CASSHASTGSYEQYF
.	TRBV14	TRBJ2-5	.	TGTGCCAGCAGCCAAGGAGGTTTGGGGACCCAGTACTTC	CASSQGGLGTQYF
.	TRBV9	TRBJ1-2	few	TGTGCCAGCAGCGGGGAAGGCAGGTACGGCTACACCTTC	CASSGEGRYGYTF
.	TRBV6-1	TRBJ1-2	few	TGTGCCAGCAGTTCCTATCTAAACTATGGCTACACCTTC	CASSSYLNYGYTF
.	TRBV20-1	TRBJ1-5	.	TGCAGTGCTAGAGACAGGGAACACCACCCCCAGCATTTT	CSARDREHHPQHF
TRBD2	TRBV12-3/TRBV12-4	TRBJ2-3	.	TGTGCCAGCAGTGGGCCGGGACTAGCGGGGGCCAGCACAGATACGCAGTATTTT	CASSGPGLAGASTDTQYF
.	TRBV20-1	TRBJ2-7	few	TGCAGTCCTCGTCGGGACACACGCGAGCAGTACTTC	CSPRRDTREQYF